This T cell receptor beta chain originates from a study of OX40 agonist ivuxolimab in advanced cancers. Study as a whole: While on treatment, patients had intravenous ivuxolimab at 0.01 to 10 mg/kg every 2 weeks. The dose-escalation cohort had hepatocellular carcinoma, melanoma, renal cell or head and neck cancer. Study-wide points: On average, a greater number of expanded clones characterised CD8+ T cells relative to CD4+.

Sequencing used immunoSEQ multiplex PCR; TCRdb keeps in-frame clones, though not all of them. In the table there are about 83,000 clones, about 86% of which are singletons. Of note for this clone: Its antigen is not known.

On cycle 4 day 1 and cycle 7 day 1, as well as at baseline, blood was sampled. The CDR3 is made up of 16 amino acids. V lost 3 bases, J lost 2 bases, and 14 bases lay in between. Germline V gives CDR1 MDHEN, CDR2 SYDVKM. Source: CD4+ or CD8+ T cells sorted from blood, taken in a trial of the OX40 agonist ivuxolimab. The origin of this receptor is an adult with an advanced solid tumor such as melanoma, head and neck, liver or kidney cancer. The V and J genes are TRBV28 and TRBJ1-5; no firm D call. The CDR3 region has the DNA TGTGCCAGCAGTTTTTCGGCCCAGCGGGGCAATCAGCCCCAGCATTTT. This sequence encodes CASSFSAQRGNQPQHF.